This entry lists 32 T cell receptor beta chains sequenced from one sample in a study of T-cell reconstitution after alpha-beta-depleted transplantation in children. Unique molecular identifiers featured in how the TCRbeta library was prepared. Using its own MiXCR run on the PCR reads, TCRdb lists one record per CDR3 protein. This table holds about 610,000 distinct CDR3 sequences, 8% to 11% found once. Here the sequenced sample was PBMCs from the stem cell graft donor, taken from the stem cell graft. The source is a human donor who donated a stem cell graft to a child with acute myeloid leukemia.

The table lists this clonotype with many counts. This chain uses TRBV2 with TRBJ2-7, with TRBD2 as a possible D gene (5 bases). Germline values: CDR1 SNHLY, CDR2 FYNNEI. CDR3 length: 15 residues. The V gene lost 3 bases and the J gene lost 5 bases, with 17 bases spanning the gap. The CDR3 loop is CASSEIGGSGHEQYF. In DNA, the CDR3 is TGTGCCAGCAGTGAGATCGGCGGGTCGGGCCACGAGCAGTACTTC.

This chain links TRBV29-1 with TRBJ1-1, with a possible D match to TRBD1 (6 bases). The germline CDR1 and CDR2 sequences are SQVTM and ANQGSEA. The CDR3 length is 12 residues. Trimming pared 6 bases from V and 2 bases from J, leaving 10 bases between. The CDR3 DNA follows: TGCAGCGTCCGGACAGACAACACTGAAGCTTTCTTT. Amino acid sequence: CSVRTDNTEAFF.

For the CDR3, the DNA is TGTGCCATCAGTGAGTCGTTCCCCTCCTACGAGCAGTACTTC. Residues: CAISESFPSYEQYF. The rearrangement joins TRBV10-3 to TRBJ2-7; D not certain. The length of the CDR3 is 14 residues. Trimming cost V 0 bases and J 0 bases, with 6 bases left between them. CDR1 is ENHRY, CDR2 SYGVKD, per germline.

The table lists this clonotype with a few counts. The CDR3 loop reads CSARGLGTWETQYF. The CDR3 DNA reads as TGCAGTGCTAGAGGGCTAGGGACGTGGGAGACCCAGTACTTC. The chain uses TRBV20-1 and TRBJ2-5; D possibly uses TRBD1 or TRBD2 (5 bases each). CDR3 length: 14 amino acids. CDR1 is DFQATT and CDR2 is SNEGSKA in the germline V gene (reference sequence). Trimming pared 1 base from V and 5 bases from J, leaving 14 bases between.

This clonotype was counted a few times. CDR3 bases: TGTGCCAGCAGTGACCCCGGGACACGGAACACTGAAGCTTTCTTT. This codes for CASSDPGTRNTEAFF. The chain links TRBV6-1 to TRBJ1-1; D is perhaps TRBD1 (6 bases). CDR1 is MNHNS, CDR2 SASEGT, per germline. V shed 3 bases and J shed 1 base, with 12 bases lying between them. The CDR3 loop spans 15 amino acids.

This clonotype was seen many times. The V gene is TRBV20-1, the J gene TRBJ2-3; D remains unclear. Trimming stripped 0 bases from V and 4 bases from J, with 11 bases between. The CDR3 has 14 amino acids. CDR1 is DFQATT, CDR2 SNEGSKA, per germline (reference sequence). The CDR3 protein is CSARDPFGADTQYF. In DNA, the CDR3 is TGCAGTGCTAGAGATCCTTTCGGCGCAGATACGCAGTATTTT.

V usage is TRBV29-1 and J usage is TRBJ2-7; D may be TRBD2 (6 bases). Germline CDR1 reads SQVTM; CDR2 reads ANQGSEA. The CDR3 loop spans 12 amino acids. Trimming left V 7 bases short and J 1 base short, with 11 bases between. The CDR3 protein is CSASLASYEQYF. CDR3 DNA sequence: TGCAGCGCCTCTCTAGCGTCCTACGAGCAGTACTTC.

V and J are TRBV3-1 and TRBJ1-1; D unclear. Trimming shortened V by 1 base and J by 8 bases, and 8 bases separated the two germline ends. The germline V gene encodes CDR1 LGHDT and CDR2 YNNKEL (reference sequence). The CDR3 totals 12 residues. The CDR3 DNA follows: TGTGCCAGCAGCCAAGGTGGTCTGGAAGCTTTCTTT. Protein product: CASSQGGLEAFF.

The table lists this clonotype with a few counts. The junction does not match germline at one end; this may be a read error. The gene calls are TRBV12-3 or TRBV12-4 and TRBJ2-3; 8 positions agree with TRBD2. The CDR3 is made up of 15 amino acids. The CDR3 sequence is CASRPPSGSKDTQYF. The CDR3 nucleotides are TGTGCCAGCAGGCCTCCCAGCGGGAGCAAAGATACGCAGTATTTT.

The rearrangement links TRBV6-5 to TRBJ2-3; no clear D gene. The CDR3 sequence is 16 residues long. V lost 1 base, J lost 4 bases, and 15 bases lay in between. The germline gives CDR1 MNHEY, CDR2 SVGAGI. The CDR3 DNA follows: TGTGCCAGCAGTTACTTCGGCCCCTCGGAAGCAGATACGCAGTATTTT. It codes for CASSYFGPSEADTQYF.

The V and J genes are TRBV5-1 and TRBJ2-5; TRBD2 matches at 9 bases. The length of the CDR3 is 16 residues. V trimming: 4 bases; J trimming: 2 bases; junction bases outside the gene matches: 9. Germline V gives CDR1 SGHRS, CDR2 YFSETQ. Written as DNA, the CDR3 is TGCGCCAGCAGCGTGGCGGGAGGGCCGGGGCAAGAGACCCAGTACTTC. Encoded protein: CASSVAGGPGQETQYF.

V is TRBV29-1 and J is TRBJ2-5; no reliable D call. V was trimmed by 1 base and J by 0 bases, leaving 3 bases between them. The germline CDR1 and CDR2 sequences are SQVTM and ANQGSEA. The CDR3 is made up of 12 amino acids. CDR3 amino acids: CSVEAYQETQYF. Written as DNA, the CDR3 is TGCAGCGTTGAAGCTTACCAAGAGACCCAGTACTTC.

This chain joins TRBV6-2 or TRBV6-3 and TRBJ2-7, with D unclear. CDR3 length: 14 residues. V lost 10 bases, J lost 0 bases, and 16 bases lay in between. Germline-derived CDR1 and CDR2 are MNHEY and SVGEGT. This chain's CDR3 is CATSWRLSSYEQYF. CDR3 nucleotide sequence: TGTGCCACATCCTGGCGACTCAGCTCCTACGAGCAGTACTTC.

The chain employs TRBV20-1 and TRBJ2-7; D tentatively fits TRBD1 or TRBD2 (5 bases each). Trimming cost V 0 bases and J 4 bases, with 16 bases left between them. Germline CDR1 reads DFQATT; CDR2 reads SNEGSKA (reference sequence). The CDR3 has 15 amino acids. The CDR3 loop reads CSARDPGTQGYEQYF. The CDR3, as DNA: TGCAGTGCTAGAGATCCCGGGACCCAAGGTTACGAGCAGTACTTC.

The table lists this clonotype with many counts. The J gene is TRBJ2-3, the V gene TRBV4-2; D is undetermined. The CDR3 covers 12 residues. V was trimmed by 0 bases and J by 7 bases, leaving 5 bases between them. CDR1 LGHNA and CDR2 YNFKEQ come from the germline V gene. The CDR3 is CASSQDLNTQYF. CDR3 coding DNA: TGTGCCAGCAGCCAAGACTTGAATACGCAGTATTTT.

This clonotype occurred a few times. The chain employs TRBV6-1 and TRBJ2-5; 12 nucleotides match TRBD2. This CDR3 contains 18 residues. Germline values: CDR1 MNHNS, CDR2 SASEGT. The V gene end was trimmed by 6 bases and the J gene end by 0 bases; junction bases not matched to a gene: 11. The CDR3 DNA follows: TGTGCCAGCAGCGCCCGGCTAGCGGGAGGGACGTACCAAGAGACCCAGTACTTC. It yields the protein CASSARLAGGTYQETQYF.

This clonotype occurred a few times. The CDR3, as DNA: TGCAGCGTTGAGGAAGTAAGATCCGGGGAGCTGTTTTTT. It translates to CSVEEVRSGELFF. V and J are TRBV29-1 and TRBJ2-2; no clear D. From germline, CDR1 is SQVTM and CDR2 ANQGSEA. V shed 3 bases and J shed 6 bases, with 11 bases lying between them. CDR3 size: 13 residues.

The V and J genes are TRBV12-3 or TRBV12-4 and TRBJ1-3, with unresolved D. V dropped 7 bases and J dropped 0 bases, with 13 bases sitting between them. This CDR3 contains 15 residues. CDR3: CASIGPPYSGNTIYF. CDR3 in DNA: TGTGCCAGCATTGGACCGCCTTACTCTGGAAACACCATATATTTT.

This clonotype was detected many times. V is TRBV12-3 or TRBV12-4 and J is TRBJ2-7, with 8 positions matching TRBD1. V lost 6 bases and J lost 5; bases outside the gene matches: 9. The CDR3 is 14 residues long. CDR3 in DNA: TGTGCCAGCAGACCTAGACAGGGGCGGAACGAGCAGTACTTC. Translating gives CASRPRQGRNEQYF.

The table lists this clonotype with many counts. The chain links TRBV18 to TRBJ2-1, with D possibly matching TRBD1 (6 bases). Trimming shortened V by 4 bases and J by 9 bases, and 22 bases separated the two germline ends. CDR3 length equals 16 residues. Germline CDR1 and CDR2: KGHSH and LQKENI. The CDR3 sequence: CASSLGTPYTIGEQFF. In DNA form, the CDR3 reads TGTGCCAGCTCACTCGGGACACCCTACACAATTGGTGAGCAGTTCTTC. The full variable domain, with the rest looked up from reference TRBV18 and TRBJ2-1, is NAGVMQNPRHLVRRRGQEARLRCSPMKGHSHVYWYRQLPEEGLKFMVYLQKENIIDESGMPKERFSAEFPKEGPSILRIQQVVRGDSAAYFCASSLGTPYTIGEQFFGPGTRLTVL.

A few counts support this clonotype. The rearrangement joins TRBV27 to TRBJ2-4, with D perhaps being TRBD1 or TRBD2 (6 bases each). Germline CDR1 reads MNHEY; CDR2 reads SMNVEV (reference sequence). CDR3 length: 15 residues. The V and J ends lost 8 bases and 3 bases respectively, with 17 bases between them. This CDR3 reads CASRPEEGGKNIQYF. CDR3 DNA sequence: TGTGCCAGCCGTCCAGAGGAGGGGGGCAAAAACATTCAGTACTTC.

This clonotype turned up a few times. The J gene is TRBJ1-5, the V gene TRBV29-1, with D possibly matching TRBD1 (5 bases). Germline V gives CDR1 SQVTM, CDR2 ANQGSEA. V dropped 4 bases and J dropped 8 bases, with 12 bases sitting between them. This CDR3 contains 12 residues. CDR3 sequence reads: CSVVRGGEPQHF. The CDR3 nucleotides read TGCAGCGTTGTTAGGGGAGGGGAGCCCCAGCATTTT.

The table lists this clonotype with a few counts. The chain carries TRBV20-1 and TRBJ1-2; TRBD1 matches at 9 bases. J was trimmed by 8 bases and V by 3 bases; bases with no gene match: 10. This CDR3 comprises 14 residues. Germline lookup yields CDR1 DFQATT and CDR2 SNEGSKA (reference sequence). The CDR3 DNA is TGCAGTGCTAGTCCGGGACAGGGCACCTCCGGCTACACCTTC. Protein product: CSASPGQGTSGYTF.

Written as DNA, the CDR3 is TGTGCCTGGGGGGACAGGGGTCAGCCCCAGCATTTT. Residues: CAWGDRGQPQHF. The chain employs TRBV30 and TRBJ1-5, with 10 nucleotides matching TRBD1. The CDR3 runs to 12 residues. In germline, CDR1 is GTSNPN, CDR2 SVGIG (reference sequence). Trimming at V came to 5 bases and at J to 6 bases, leaving 1 base not matched to a gene. Filled out from reference TRBV30 and TRBJ1-5, the complete variable domain reads SQTIHQWPATLVQPVGSPLSLECTVEGTSNPNLYWYRQAAGRGLQLLFYSVGIGQISSEVPQNLSASRPQDRQFILSSKKLLLSDSGFYLCAWGDRGQPQHFGDGTRLSIL.

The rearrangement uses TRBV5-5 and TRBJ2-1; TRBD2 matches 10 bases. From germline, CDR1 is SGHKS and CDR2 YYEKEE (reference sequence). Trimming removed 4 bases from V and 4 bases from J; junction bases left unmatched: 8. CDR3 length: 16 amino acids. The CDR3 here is CASSLLTSGTYNEQFF. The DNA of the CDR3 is TGTGCCAGCAGCCTACTCACTAGCGGGACGTACAATGAGCAGTTCTTC.

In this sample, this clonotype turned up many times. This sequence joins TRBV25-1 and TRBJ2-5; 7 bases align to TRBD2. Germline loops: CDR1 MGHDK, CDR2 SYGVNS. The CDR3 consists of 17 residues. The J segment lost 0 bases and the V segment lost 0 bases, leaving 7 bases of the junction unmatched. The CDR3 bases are TGTGCCAGCAGTGAATACGGTAGCGGGCCCTACCAAGAGACCCAGTACTTC. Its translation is CASSEYGSGPYQETQYF.

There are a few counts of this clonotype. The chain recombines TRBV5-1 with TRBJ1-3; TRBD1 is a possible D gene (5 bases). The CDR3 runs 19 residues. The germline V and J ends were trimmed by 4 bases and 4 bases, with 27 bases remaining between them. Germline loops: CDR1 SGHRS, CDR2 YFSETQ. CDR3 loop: CASSPRTPDRVEPGNTIYF. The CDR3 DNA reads TGCGCCAGCAGCCCACGGACACCGGACCGCGTAGAGCCCGGAAACACCATATATTTT.

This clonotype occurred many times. The CDR3 loop is CSARGQLLFEETQYF. The CDR3 DNA reads TGCAGCGCCAGGGGACAGCTTCTTTTTGAAGAGACCCAGTACTTC. The chain couples TRBV29-1 to TRBJ2-5; 7 bases fit TRBD1. The junction had 14 bases not matched to a gene; V was cut back by 7 bases and J by 3 bases. This CDR3 contains 15 residues. The germline CDR1 and CDR2 sequences are SQVTM and ANQGSEA.

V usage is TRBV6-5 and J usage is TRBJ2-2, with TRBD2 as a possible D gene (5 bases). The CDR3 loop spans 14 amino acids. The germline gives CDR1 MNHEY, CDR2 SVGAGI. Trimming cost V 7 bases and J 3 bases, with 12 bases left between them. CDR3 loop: CASKGEGYTGELFF. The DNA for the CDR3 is TGTGCCAGCAAAGGAGAGGGATACACCGGGGAGCTGTTTTTT.

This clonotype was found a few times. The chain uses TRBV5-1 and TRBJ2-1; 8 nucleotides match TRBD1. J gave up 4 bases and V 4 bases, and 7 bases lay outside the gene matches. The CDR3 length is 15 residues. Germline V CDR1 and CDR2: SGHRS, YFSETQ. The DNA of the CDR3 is TGCGCCAGCAGCGAGAGACAGGGGTTATACAATGAGCAGTTCTTC. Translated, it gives CASSERQGLYNEQFF.

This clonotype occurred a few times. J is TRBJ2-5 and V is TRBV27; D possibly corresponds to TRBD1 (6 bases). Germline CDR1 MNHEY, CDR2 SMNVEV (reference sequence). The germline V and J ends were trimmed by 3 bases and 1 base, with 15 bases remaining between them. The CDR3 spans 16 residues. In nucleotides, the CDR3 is TGTGCCAGCAGTTTGTTCGTGGGGGCGTCCCAAGAGACCCAGTACTTC. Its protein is CASSLFVGASQETQYF.

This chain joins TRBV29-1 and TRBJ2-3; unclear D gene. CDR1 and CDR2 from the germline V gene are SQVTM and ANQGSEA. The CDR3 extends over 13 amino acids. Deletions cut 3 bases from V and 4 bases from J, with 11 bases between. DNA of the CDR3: TGCAGCGTTGAGGGCGGCATGGCAGATACGCAGTATTTT. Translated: CSVEGGMADTQYF.